This T cell receptor (beta chain) stems from a study of cytomegalovirus exposure and HLA in healthy donors. This CDR3 region has 16 residues. CDR1 is MGHRA and CDR2 is YSYEKL in the germline V gene. Trimming took off 0 bases at V and 5 bases at J, with 11 bases between the two ends. The PCR had 60 Vbeta and 13 Jbeta primers. Libraries were prepared by immunoSEQ multiplex PCR; TCRdb keeps only in-frame clonotypes and omits some of them. In the table there are 120,000 or so clones, around 77% of which are singletons. This sequence was found in a human donor in good health. The chain links TRBV4-1 to TRBJ1-6; possibly TRBD1 for D (6 bases). The sample consisted of PBMCs. CDR3 residues: CASSQEQGRNNSPLHF. In DNA form, the CDR3 reads TGCGCCAGCAGCCAAGAACAGGGTAGAAATAATTCACCCCTCCACTTT.